These T cell receptor beta chains were read from a single sample in a study of T-cell memory formation after mild COVID-19. Via MiXCR, TCRdb re-called the 5' RACE reads, giving one row per CDR3 protein. The sample has about 400,000 distinct CDR3 sequences; under 25% are singletons. The sequenced material came from PBMCs or a T cell subset sorted from them (not recorded which). All receptors come from an adult woman who had mild COVID-19 (a few samples of this study predate the infection). Cell type and time point are not known. CDR3s include the opening cysteine and the closing phenylalanine or tryptophan. A D gene is named only where the DNA matches it firmly. Some rows have no size entry. The others give once, few or many, or a class for an expanded clone.

V gene	clone size	J gene	D gene	CDR3 DNA	CDR3 protein
TRBV20-1	-	TRBJ1-2	-	TGCAGTGCTAGAGTGGAGAGCACGCCCGGCTACACCTTC	CSARVESTPGYTF
TRBV20-1	-	TRBJ1-2	-	TGCAGTGCTAGATCATCCGAGCCGAACTATGGCTACACCTTC	CSARSSEPNYGYTF
TRBV18	many	TRBJ2-2	-	TGTGCCAGCTCACCTAGACAGCACGGGGAGCTGTTTTTT	CASSPRQHGELFF
TRBV20-1	few	TRBJ2-5	TRBD2	TGCAGTGCTAGAGATCCCCAGGCTAGCGGGGTGGAGACCCAGTACTTC	CSARDPQASGVETQYF
TRBV7-8	-	TRBJ2-3	TRBD2	TGTGCCAGCAGCTTAGAGGGACTAGCGGCAGGGACAGATACGCAGTATTTT	CASSLEGLAAGTDTQYF
TRBV30	-	TRBJ1-2	-	TGTGCCTGTCCGACGACAAGTTTTCCCACTAACTATGGCTACACCTTC	CACPTTSFPTNYGYTF
TRBV25-1	-	TRBJ2-7	TRBD1	TGTGCCAGCAGGGACAGGGGATCGGTCGAGCAGTACTTC	CASRDRGSVEQYF
TRBV12-3/TRBV12-4	few	TRBJ1-1	-	TGTGCCAGCAGTTTGGAGTGGGGCACGAACACTGAAGCTTTCTTT	CASSLEWGTNTEAFF
TRBV13	-	TRBJ2-5	-	TGTGCCAGCAGCTCGAGGCTGTACCAAGAGACCCAGTACTTC	CASSSRLYQETQYF
TRBV29-1	few	TRBJ2-7	-	TGCAGCGTTGAAGATACGTCCTACGAGCAGTACTTC	CSVEDTSYEQYF
TRBV6-5	-	TRBJ2-1	TRBD2	TGTGCCAGCAGTTACTCGCGGACTAGCGGCTACAATGAGCAGTTCTTC	CASSYSRTSGYNEQFF
TRBV6-4	few	TRBJ2-5	TRBD2	TGTGCCAGCAGTGAGCTAGCGGGCGCGGGGCAAGAGACCCAGTACTTC	CASSELAGAGQETQYF
TRBV4-1	-	TRBJ2-3	TRBD2	TGCGCCAGCAGCCCTCTGCTGGCTAGCGGGGGCCCAGATACGCAGTATTTT	CASSPLLASGGPDTQYF
TRBV6-6	-	TRBJ1-5	-	TGTGCCAGCAGACAGGCGAATCAGCCCCAGCATTTT	CASRQANQPQHF
TRBV11-2	few	TRBJ2-3	TRBD1	TGTGCCAGCAGCTTAAGAAGAGGGAACAGGGGGCTCGCAGATACGCAGTATTTT	CASSLRRGNRGLADTQYF
TRBV7-3	-	TRBJ2-3	TRBD1	TGTGCCAGCAGACAGGGGCCCGGGGATACGCAGTATTTT	CASRQGPGDTQYF
TRBV5-1	-	TRBJ2-1	-	TGCGCCAGCAGCACCGGGGACCTCCCCTACAATGAGCAGTTCTTC	CASSTGDLPYNEQFF
TRBV24-1	few	TRBJ2-2	TRBD2	TGTGCCACCAGTGATCGGCTAGCGGGAGGATCCGGGGAGCTGTTTTTT	CATSDRLAGGSGELFF
TRBV4-1	few	TRBJ1-1	-	TGCGCCAGCAGCCAACCCAAAAGGGGCACTGAAGCTTTCTTT	CASSQPKRGTEAFF
TRBV7-2	few	TRBJ2-7	TRBD1	TGTGCCAGCAGCGTCCGGGACAGCATCTACGAGCAGTACTTC	CASSVRDSIYEQYF
TRBV18	-	TRBJ2-1	-	TGTGCCAGCTCCGCTTGGGCTAGCGAGAATGAGCAGTTCTTC	CASSAWASENEQFF
TRBV6-5	-	TRBJ1-2	-	TGTGCCAGCAGTTACGAGCGGAAGAACTATGGCTACACCTTC	CASSYERKNYGYTF
TRBV29-1	few	TRBJ1-1	-	TGCAGCGTTGAAGAGCCCCTTGGTATGAACACTGAAGCTTTCTTT	CSVEEPLGMNTEAFF
TRBV19	-	TRBJ2-5	TRBD1	TGTGCCAGTAGTCACCCGGGACAGGGGTTCGTGGAGACCCAGTACTTC	CASSHPGQGFVETQYF
TRBV24-1	few	TRBJ1-5	-	TGTGCCACCAGTGACGGCCGGGGGGGTGAGCCCCAGCATTTT	CATSDGRGGEPQHF